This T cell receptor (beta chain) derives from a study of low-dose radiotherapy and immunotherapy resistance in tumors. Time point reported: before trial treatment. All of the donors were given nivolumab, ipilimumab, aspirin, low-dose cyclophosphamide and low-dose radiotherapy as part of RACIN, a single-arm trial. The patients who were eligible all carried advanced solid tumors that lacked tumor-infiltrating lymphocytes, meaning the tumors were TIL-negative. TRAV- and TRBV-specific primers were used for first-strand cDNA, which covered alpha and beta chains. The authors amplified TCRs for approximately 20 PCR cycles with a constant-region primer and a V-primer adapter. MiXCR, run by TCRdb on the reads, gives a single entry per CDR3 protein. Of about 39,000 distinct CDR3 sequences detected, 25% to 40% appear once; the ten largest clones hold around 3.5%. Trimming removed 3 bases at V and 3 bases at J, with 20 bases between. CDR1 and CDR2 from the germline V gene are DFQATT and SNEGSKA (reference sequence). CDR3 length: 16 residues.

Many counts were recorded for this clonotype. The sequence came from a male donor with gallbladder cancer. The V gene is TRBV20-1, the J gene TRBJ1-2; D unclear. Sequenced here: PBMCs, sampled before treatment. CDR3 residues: CSARIRDSSPYYGYTF. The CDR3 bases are TGCAGTGCTAGGATCCGGGATTCGTCCCCCTACTATGGCTACACCTTC.